The sequence of this T cell receptor (beta chain) was determined in a study of T-cell reconstitution after alpha-beta-depleted transplantation in children. Study-wide points: Once a year had passed after transplant, T-cell counts and diversity came mostly from newly produced T cells. Approximately two months post-transplant, alpha-beta T cells reportedly originated from several hundred expanded graft clones.

TCRbeta library construction was performed incorporating unique molecular identifiers. Each CDR3 protein gets one entry after TCRdb re-called the PCR reads with MiXCR. This table has about 200,000 distinct CDR3 sequences, roughly 8.1% appearing once. Trimming shortened V by 0 bases and J by 8 bases, and 4 bases separated the two germline ends. The germline CDR1 and CDR2 sequences are SEHNR and FQNEAQ (reference sequence). There are 12 residues in the CDR3. This clonotype was counted between two and nine times. Its antigen is still unknown. The source is a male patient under 10 years old who had a stem cell transplant for acute myeloid leukemia, so the T cells may come from the graft donor. Sequencing used PBMCs, mostly from graft donor cells, obtained 360 days after TCRalphabeta/CD19-depleted stem cell transplant. The rearrangement links TRBV7-9 to TRBJ1-4; no definite D call. The CDR3 loop is CASSLAPEKLFF. CDR3 in DNA: TGTGCCAGCAGCTTAGCGCCCGAAAAACTGTTTTTT.